Presented here are 9 T cell receptor beta chains from one specimen sequenced in a study of blood T cell repertoires in COVID-19. Repertoires were generated with immunoSEQ multiplex PCR, while TCRdb's copy carries only in-frame clones and drops some. Here the sample spans approximately 62,000 clones, approximately 73% being singletons. Material: peripheral blood. The receptors were sampled from a woman in her 50s with active or convalescent COVID-19.

The chain uses TRBV3-1 (or the pseudogene TRBV3-2) and TRBJ1-3; the D is unclear. This CDR3 contains 14 residues. Germline V gene sequence: CDR1 LGHDT, CDR2 YNNKEL (reference sequence). The V and J ends lost 6 bases and 5 bases respectively, with 14 bases between them. The CDR3 coding sequence is TGTGCCAGCAGTCGGAGGTCCAACAGAAACACCATATATTTT. This translates into CASSRRSNRNTIYF.

The V call is TRBV28, the J call TRBJ2-3; perhaps TRBD2 as D (5 bases). Germline CDR1 and CDR2: MDHEN and SYDVKM. Trimming left V 3 bases short and J 0 bases short, with 10 bases between. This CDR3 comprises 15 residues. CDR3 sequence: CASSLSGSSTDTQYF. In DNA form, the CDR3 reads TGTGCCAGCAGTTTGAGCGGATCTAGCACAGATACGCAGTATTTT.

The J gene is TRBJ1-2, the V gene TRBV7-2; D perhaps matches TRBD1 (6 bases). The CDR3 length is 14 residues. Germline-derived CDR1 and CDR2 are SGHTA and FQGNSA. Trimming shortened V by 3 bases and J by 4 bases, and 12 bases separated the two germline ends. The CDR3: CASSFNGGPYGYTF. CDR3 coding DNA: TGTGCCAGCAGCTTTAACGGGGGGCCCTATGGCTACACCTTC.

Details on this clone: Mismatch with germline at one junction end may stem from a read error. The rearrangement links TRBV7-9 to TRBJ1-1; no clear D. The CDR3 has 12 amino acids. The germline V gene has CDR1 SEHNR and CDR2 FQNEAQ (reference sequence). Written as DNA, the CDR3 is TGTGCCAGCAGCCGAAGGGAGTCTGAGGCTTTCTTT. It is translated as CASSRRESEAFF.

V gene TRBV5-1 combines with J gene TRBJ1-1, with D hard to call. With 4 bases removed from V and 1 base from J, the gap between germline ends came to 8 bases. The germline CDR1 and CDR2 sequences are SGHRS and YFSETQ. The CDR3 covers 13 residues. DNA for the CDR3: TGCGCCAGCAGCATTACGAGGAACACTGAAGCTTTCTTT. This sequence encodes CASSITRNTEAFF.

This rearrangement joins TRBV9 to TRBJ2-3; 16 nucleotides agree with TRBD2. V shed 0 bases, J shed 6 bases, and the junction held 4 bases outside the gene matches. Germline V CDR1 and CDR2: SGDLS, YYNGEE. The CDR3 is 17 residues long. CDR3 DNA: TGTGCCAGCAGCGTAGTGGGACTAGCGGGAGGGCCGGATACGCAGTATTTT. Amino acids: CASSVVGLAGGPDTQYF.

In this sample, this clone turned up a few times. The rearrangement uses TRBV19 and TRBJ2-7; 13 nucleotides line up with TRBD2. The CDR3 runs to 16 residues. V gave up 5 bases and J gave up 4 bases; unmatched junction bases: 8. Looked up from germline, CDR1 is LNHDA and CDR2 is SQIVND (reference sequence). In DNA, the CDR3 is TGTGCCAGTAGTGCCACTAGCGGGAGGGCCGGATACGAGCAGTACTTC. Amino acids: CASSATSGRAGYEQYF.

This rearrangement joins TRBV24-1 to TRBJ1-2, with 7 bases aligning to TRBD1. Per the germline V gene, CDR1 is KGHDR and CDR2 is SFDVKD. There are 13 residues in the CDR3. J gave up 4 bases and V 7 bases, and 5 bases lay outside the gene matches. The CDR3 bases are TGTGCCACCAGCGAAAGGGGGCTCTATGGCTACACCTTC. This gives the protein CATSERGLYGYTF.

The chain has TRBV18 and TRBJ1-1, with TRBD1 identical over 9 bases. The CDR3 consists of 18 residues. The germline gives CDR1 KGHSH, CDR2 LQKENI. J lost 7 bases, V lost 6 bases, and 21 bases had no gene match. The CDR3 DNA is TGTGCCAGCTCCGGGTTGCTACAGGGGGCTTCTATTTTGGGTGAAGCTTTCTTT. This translates into CASSGLLQGASILGEAFF. The full variable domain, in which reference TRBV18 and TRBJ1-1 provide the parts outside the CDR3, is NAGVMQNPRHLVRRRGQEARLRCSPMKGHSHVYWYRQLPEEGLKFMVYLQKENIIDESGMPKERFSAEFPKEGPSILRIQQVVRGDSAAYFCASSGLLQGASILGEAFFGQGTRLTVV.